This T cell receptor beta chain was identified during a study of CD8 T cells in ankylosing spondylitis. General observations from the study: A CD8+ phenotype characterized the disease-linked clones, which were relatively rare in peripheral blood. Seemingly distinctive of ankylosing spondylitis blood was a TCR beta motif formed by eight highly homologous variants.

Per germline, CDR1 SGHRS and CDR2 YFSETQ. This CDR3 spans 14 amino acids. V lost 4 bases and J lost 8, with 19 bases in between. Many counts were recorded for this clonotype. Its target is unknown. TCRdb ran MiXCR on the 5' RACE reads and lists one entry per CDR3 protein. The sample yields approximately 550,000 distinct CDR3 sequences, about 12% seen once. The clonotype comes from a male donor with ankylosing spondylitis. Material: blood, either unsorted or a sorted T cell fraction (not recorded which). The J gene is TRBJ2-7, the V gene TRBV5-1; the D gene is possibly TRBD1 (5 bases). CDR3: CASSPRQGEWKQYF. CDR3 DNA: TGCGCCAGCAGCCCCCGGCAGGGTGAGTGGAAGCAGTACTTC.